This TCR beta chain is drawn from a study of blood T cell repertoires in COVID-19. Study-wide background: Nucleic acid was either cDNA or gDNA, and it came from T cells, B-cell-depleted T cells, or PBMCs.

Per the study methods: Amplification of reference gene primers provided the estimated nucleated cell counts. Sequencing used immunoSEQ multiplex PCR; TCRdb keeps in-frame clones, though not all of them. From that table come the V and J calls and clone size; the DNA was used to work out D and trimming. The table records more than 85,000 clones, around 92% of them present only once. This CDR3 is 14 amino acids long. Per germline, CDR1 SGHKS and CDR2 YYEKEE (reference sequence). Between the trimmed V and J ends, which lost 2 bases and 3 bases, there was a span of 9 bases. The genes are TRBV5-5 and TRBJ1-3; TRBD1 might be the D (5 bases). What was sequenced was peripheral blood. This TCR derives from a man younger than 30 with acute or convalescent COVID-19. CDR3 coding DNA: TGTGCCAGCAGCTTCCAGGGTGTTGGAAACACCATATATTTT. Its translation: CASSFQGVGNTIYF.